The next 29 T cell receptor beta chains were all read from a single sample in a study of blood T cell repertoires in COVID-19. Repertoires were generated with immunoSEQ multiplex PCR, while TCRdb's copy carries only in-frame clones and drops some. This table holds under 250,000 clones, around 82% found once. Sequencing used peripheral blood. These receptors originate from an older woman with acute or convalescent COVID-19.

The chain couples TRBV4-1 to TRBJ2-5; 14 bases are a match to TRBD2. CDR3 size: 18 residues. The V and J ends lost 4 bases and 2 bases, in that order; junction bases with no gene match: 9. Germline V gives CDR1 MGHRA, CDR2 YSYEKL. In nucleotides, the CDR3 is TGCGCCAGCAGCCGCGGGACTAGCGGGAGTCAGACGCAAGAGACCCAGTACTTC. Translated, it gives CASSRGTSGSQTQETQYF.

This clone was recorded once. This rearrangement joins TRBV18 to TRBJ1-5; a possible D gene is TRBD1 (5 bases). Germline values: CDR1 KGHSH, CDR2 LQKENI. The CDR3 is made up of 15 amino acids. V lost 1 base to trimming and J lost 0 bases, with 7 bases between them. Here the CDR3 DNA reads TGTGCCAGCTCACCACTCAGGGATAGCAATCAGCCCCAGCATTTT. Protein: CASSPLRDSNQPQHF.

In the case of this clone: A much larger clone is a single base away; this may be a read error. The V gene is TRBV27, the J gene TRBJ2-7; TRBD1 matches at 9 bases. Germline V gene sequence: CDR1 MNHEY, CDR2 SMNVEV (reference sequence). The V segment lost 4 bases and the J segment 0 bases; nucleotides outside the gene matches: 1. This CDR3 is 14 amino acids long. In DNA, the CDR3 is TGTGCCAGCAGTTCGGACAGGGGCTCCTACGAGCAGTACTTC. Its protein is CASSSDRGSYEQYF.

V gene TRBV5-3 combines with J gene TRBJ1-3; D is undetermined. TRBV5-3 is an ORF, and what it does is uncertain. The V end lost 3 bases, the J end lost 7 bases, and 14 bases lay between the germline ends. The CDR3 spans 14 residues. The CDR3, as DNA: TGTGCCAGAAGCTCGACGGAGGGAGGGAACACCATATATTTT. This translates into CARSSTEGGNTIYF.

The J gene is TRBJ1-1, the V gene TRBV7-2; 8 bases match TRBD1. The junction had 9 bases not matched to a gene; V was cut back by 5 bases and J by 4 bases. The CDR3 covers 15 residues. Germline assignment: CDR1 SGHTA and CDR2 FQGNSA. Here the CDR3 reads CASSRGQVVRTEAFF. In nucleotides, the CDR3 is TGTGCCAGCAGCCGGGGACAGGTGGTTCGCACTGAAGCTTTCTTT.

The J gene is TRBJ2-6, the V gene TRBV4-1; 9 bases align to TRBD1. Germline V gene lookup returns CDR1 MGHRA and CDR2 YSYEKL. The CDR3 sequence is 18 residues long. V trimming: 6 bases; J trimming: 0 bases; junction bases outside the gene matches: 9. CDR3 protein: CASSHPGQGDSGANVLTF. CDR3 DNA: TGCGCCAGCAGTCATCCGGGACAGGGCGACTCTGGGGCCAACGTCCTGACTTTC.

This clone was recorded only once. The J gene is TRBJ2-5, the V gene TRBV18, with D possibly TRBD2 on 7 matching bases. From germline, CDR1 is KGHSH and CDR2 LQKENI. V lost 6 bases, J lost 1 base, and 12 bases lay in between. This CDR3 comprises 14 residues. CDR3 protein: CASSPGGLQETQYF. CDR3 DNA: TGTGCCAGCTCCCCCGGGGGGCTCCAAGAGACCCAGTACTTC.

This sequence joins TRBV10-3 and TRBJ1-4, with D possibly matching TRBD1 (6 bases). Germline V gives CDR1 ENHRY, CDR2 SYGVKD. This CDR3 contains 14 residues. Trimming removed 8 bases from V and 6 bases from J, with 16 bases in between. The CDR3 nucleotides read TGTGCCATCGGGGAGACAGGACTGCATGAAAAACTGTTTTTT. Residues: CAIGETGLHEKLFF.

V is TRBV19 and J is TRBJ2-2, with TRBD1 as a possible D gene (5 bases). The germline gives CDR1 LNHDA, CDR2 SQIVND (reference sequence). Deletions cut 7 bases from V and 1 base from J, with 13 bases between. The CDR3 sequence is 15 residues long. CDR3 region: CASTAQGRNTGELFF. DNA for the CDR3: TGTGCCAGTACGGCGCAGGGCCGGAACACCGGGGAGCTGTTTTTT.

CDR3 loop: CASSYPGELFF. CDR3 coding DNA: TGTGCCAGTAGCTATCCCGGGGAGCTGTTTTTT. V is TRBV3-1 (or the pseudogene TRBV3-2) and J is TRBJ2-2; D unresolved. The V gene lost 9 bases and the J gene lost 6 bases, with 8 bases spanning the gap. The V gene's germline CDR1 is LGHDT and CDR2 YNNKEL (reference sequence). The CDR3 runs 11 residues.

In nucleotides, the CDR3 is TGTGCCAGCAGTGGGGGGGTGAACACTGAAGCTTTCTTT. Translating gives CASSGGVNTEAFF. V gene TRBV2 combines with J gene TRBJ1-1, with D possibly TRBD1 on 5 matching bases. This CDR3 has 13 amino acids. Trimming shortened V by 4 bases and J by 0 bases, and 6 bases separated the two germline ends. From germline, CDR1 is SNHLY and CDR2 FYNNEI.

The rearrangement joins TRBV20-1 to TRBJ1-2; 9 bases are a match to TRBD1. Germline values: CDR1 DFQATT, CDR2 SNEGSKA (reference sequence). The CDR3 is 14 residues long. The J segment lost 7 bases and the V segment lost 3 bases, leaving 9 bases of the junction unmatched. For the CDR3, the DNA is TGCAGTGCTAGTGAAGAACAGGGGGCCGGTGGCTACACCTTC. Translation: CSASEEQGAGGYTF.

The chain has TRBV3-1 (or the pseudogene TRBV3-2) and TRBJ1-6, with 9 bases lining up with TRBD1. The CDR3 sequence is 14 residues long. V was clipped by 6 bases and J by 10 bases; unmatched bases: 7. Germline V lookup: CDR1 LGHDT, CDR2 YNNKEL (reference sequence). The DNA of the CDR3 is TGTGCCAGCAGTCCTACAGGGGGCGGATCACCCCTCCACTTT. It specifies CASSPTGGGSPLHF.

V usage is TRBV5-4 and J usage is TRBJ2-5; 7 bases map to TRBD2. Germline V lookup: CDR1 SGHNT, CDR2 YYREEE (reference sequence). V dropped 1 base and J dropped 2; count of bases not matched to a gene: 5. This CDR3 spans 15 amino acids. DNA for the CDR3: TGTGCCAGCAGCTTGAGAAGGGAGGGTCAAGAGACCCAGTACTTC. It encodes CASSLRREGQETQYF. Based on the CDR3 plus reference TRBV5-4 and TRBJ2-5, the full variable domain is ETGVTQSPTHLIKTRGQQVTLRCSSQSGHNTVSWYQQALGQGPQFIFQYYREEENGRGNFPPRFSGLQFPNYSSELNVNALELDDSALYLCASSLRREGQETQYFGPGTRLLVL.

The V call is TRBV5-8, the J call TRBJ2-1; no clear D. Germline V gene data show CDR1 as SGHTS and CDR2 as YDEGEE. The CDR3 is made up of 12 amino acids. V lost 2 bases and J lost 8, with 8 bases in between. In DNA, the CDR3 is TGTGCCAGCAGCTTATTGGGCGATGAGCAGTTCTTC. Residues: CASSLLGDEQFF.

The gene calls are TRBV11-3 and TRBJ2-1; a weak D match, TRBD2 (6 bases). From germline, CDR1 is SGHNT and CDR2 YENEEA. CDR3 size: 15 residues. Trimming took 3 bases from V and 5 from J, leaving 14 bases between them. The CDR3 spells CASSLFGSGDNEQFF. In DNA, the CDR3 is TGTGCCAGCAGCTTGTTCGGGAGCGGCGACAATGAGCAGTTCTTC.

This CDR3 is CASSPGTSLSTGELFF. As DNA, the CDR3 is TGTGCCAGCAGCCCCGGGACTAGCTTATCGACCGGGGAGCTGTTTTTT. The chain uses TRBV11-3 and TRBJ2-2, with 9 bases identical to TRBD2. The CDR3 length is 16 residues. After removal of 5 bases from V and 5 bases from J, the junction contained 9 bases not matched to a gene. Germline CDR1 reads SGHNT; CDR2 reads YENEEA.

The chain uses TRBV5-4 and TRBJ2-5; 9 nucleotides align to TRBD2. The trim removed 4 bases at V and 2 bases at J, leaving 15 bases unmatched. Germline loops: CDR1 SGHNT, CDR2 YYREEE (reference sequence). This CDR3 is built from 18 residues. CDR3 loop: CASSRGGLAGRGQETQYF. CDR3 nucleotides: TGTGCCAGCAGCCGTGGTGGTCTAGCGGGAAGGGGGCAAGAGACCCAGTACTTC. Looking up the rest from reference TRBV5-4 and TRBJ2-5 gives the full variable domain: ETGVTQSPTHLIKTRGQQVTLRCSSQSGHNTVSWYQQALGQGPQFIFQYYREEENGRGNFPPRFSGLQFPNYSSELNVNALELDDSALYLCASSRGGLAGRGQETQYFGPGTRLLVL.

The chain combines TRBV5-1 with TRBJ1-4, with D tentatively TRBD1 (6 bases). V lost 4 bases to trimming and J lost 0 bases, with 13 bases between them. The germline V gene encodes CDR1 SGHRS and CDR2 YFSETQ. This CDR3 comprises 16 residues. DNA of the CDR3: TGCGCCAGCAGCCCCGGGGACACTGCAACTAATGAAAAACTGTTTTTT. Its protein product is CASSPGDTATNEKLFF.

The rearrangement joins TRBV18 to TRBJ2-3; TRBD2 agrees at 7 bases. V was pared by 2 bases and J by 6 bases, with 8 bases of the junction left unmatched. This CDR3 is built from 15 residues. Per germline, CDR1 KGHSH and CDR2 LQKENI. DNA of the CDR3: TGTGCCAGCTCACCAGGGAGCGGGGAGGCCGATACGCAGTATTTT. Its translation is CASSPGSGEADTQYF. Based on the CDR3 plus reference TRBV18 and TRBJ2-3, the full variable domain is NAGVMQNPRHLVRRRGQEARLRCSPMKGHSHVYWYRQLPEEGLKFMVYLQKENIIDESGMPKERFSAEFPKEGPSILRIQQVVRGDSAAYFCASSPGSGEADTQYFGPGTRLTVL.

The chain has TRBV7-2 and TRBJ2-1; 11 bases map to TRBD2. V lost 5 bases, J lost 8 bases, and 5 bases stayed unmatched. This CDR3 is built from 14 residues. The V gene's germline CDR1 is SGHTA and CDR2 FQGNSA. In DNA, the CDR3 is TGTGCCAGCAGCCAGGGACTAGCGGCGGATGAGCAGTTCTTC. Amino acids: CASSQGLAADEQFF.

The genes are TRBV7-8 and TRBJ1-1; D is possibly TRBD1 (6 bases). Germline-derived CDR1 and CDR2 are SGHVS and FQNEAQ. The CDR3 loop spans 16 amino acids. The V end lost 4 bases, the J end lost 1 base, and 16 bases lay between the germline ends. CDR3 protein: CASSSKGGGPNTEAFF. The DNA for the CDR3 is TGTGCCAGCAGCTCCAAAGGGGGGGGGCCGAACACTGAAGCTTTCTTT. The full variable domain, with the rest looked up from reference TRBV7-8 and TRBJ1-1, is GAGVSQSPRYKVAKRGQDVALRCDPISGHVSLFWYQQALGQGPEFLTYFQNEAQLDKSGLPSDRFFAERPEGSVSTLKIQRTQQEDSAVYLCASSSKGGGPNTEAFFGQGTRLTVV.

The chain employs TRBV21-1 and TRBJ1-6. TRBV21-1 is recorded as a pseudogene. There are 14 residues in the CDR3. As DNA, the CDR3 is TGTGCCACCACTCCAGTGGGGAGTGATTCACCCCTCCACTTT. It is translated as CATTPVGSDSPLHF.

The rearrangement uses TRBV10-3 and TRBJ2-7; 7 bases fit TRBD1. Germline assignment: CDR1 ENHRY and CDR2 SYGVKD. The CDR3 has 15 amino acids. V lost 0 bases to trimming and J lost 5 bases; unmatched junction nucleotides: 7. The CDR3 coding sequence is TGTGCCATCAGTGAGTCGTTCCAGGGGGAGAACGAGCAGTACTTC. It yields the protein CAISESFQGENEQYF.

The gene calls are TRBV6-5 and TRBJ2-6, with D tentatively TRBD1 (5 bases). CDR3 length: 16 residues. Looked up from germline, CDR1 is MNHEY and CDR2 is SVGAGI. V was trimmed by 2 bases and J by 0 bases, leaving 8 bases between them. The CDR3 region is CASSYPTGSGANVLTF. CDR3 nucleotide sequence: TGTGCCAGCAGTTACCCCACAGGCTCTGGGGCCAACGTCCTGACTTTC.

Comments on this clone: Compared with germline, one end of the junction differs, possibly owing to a read error. The chain employs TRBV7-7 and TRBJ2-3; D perhaps matches TRBD2 (6 bases). CDR1 and CDR2 from the germline V gene are SSHAT and FNYEAQ (reference sequence). This CDR3 is 16 amino acids long. In DNA form, the CDR3 reads TGTGCTAGCAGCCTGGGCGGGAAGGGTGGCACAGATACGCAGTATTTT. The encoded protein is CASSLGGKGGTDTQYF.

This clone occurred once. The chain uses TRBV28 and TRBJ2-2, with no clear D. Germline CDR1 is MDHEN and CDR2 is SYDVKM. Trimming cost V 7 bases and J 6 bases, with 9 bases left between them. The CDR3 runs to 12 residues. The CDR3 sequence is CASTEKPGELFF. In nucleotides, the CDR3 is TGTGCCAGCACCGAAAAGCCCGGGGAGCTGTTTTTT.

The chain is built from TRBV6-6 and TRBJ2-5; TRBD2 matches 13 bases. From germline, CDR1 is MNHNY and CDR2 SVGAGI (reference sequence). The CDR3 runs to 15 residues. V shed 6 bases, J shed 5 bases, and the junction held 6 bases outside the gene matches. CDR3 nucleotides: TGTGCCAGCAGCCAAGGACTAGCGGGAGTCGAGACCCAGTACTTC. Translated, it gives CASSQGLAGVETQYF.

The chain links TRBV28 to TRBJ1-6; 7 positions match TRBD1. V trimming: 4 bases; J trimming: 9 bases; junction bases outside the gene matches: 6. There are 14 residues in the CDR3. CDR1 and CDR2 (germline): MDHEN, SYDVKM. CDR3 sequence (DNA): TGTGCCAGCAGTTCAACGGGACAGTCTTCACCCCTCCACTTT. Protein: CASSSTGQSSPLHF.